Shown below are 3 T cell receptor beta chains from a single sample sequenced in a study of primary melanoma T cells and metastatic recurrence. Libraries were prepared by immunoSEQ multiplex PCR; TCRdb keeps only in-frame clonotypes and omits some of them. The sample yields roughly 440 clones, about 76% seen once. The specimen was melanoma tumor tissue. All receptors derive from a human donor with melanoma.

The chain carries TRBV19 and TRBJ2-3, with D perhaps matching TRBD1 or TRBD2 (6 bases each). The CDR3 is 14 residues long. V was pared by 6 bases and J by 1 base, with 11 bases between. CDR1 LNHDA and CDR2 SQIVND come from the germline V gene (reference sequence). The CDR3 nucleotides read TGTGCCAGTAGGGGGGCTAGCGGCACAGATACGCAGTATTTT. This encodes CASRGASGTDTQYF.

On this clone itself: Sequence at one end of the junction differs from germline and may be a read error. The chain joins TRBV6-8 to TRBJ2-5, with TRBD1 identical over 7 bases. Germline loops: CDR1 MNHGY, CDR2 SAAAGT. This CDR3 has 17 residues. The CDR3 loop reads CASSDSSPPDREETQYF. Here the CDR3 DNA reads TGTGCCAGCAGTGACTCGAGCCCCCCTGACAGGGAAGAGACCCAGTACTTC.

V usage is TRBV11-3 and J usage is TRBJ2-5, with TRBD2 matching 7 bases. V shed 3 bases, J shed 5 bases, and the junction held 9 bases outside the gene matches. The germline CDR1 and CDR2 sequences are SGHNT and YENEEA. CDR3 length: 15 amino acids. The CDR3 DNA sequence: TGTGCCAGCAGCTTGATGGCAGGGCGGGGGGAGACCCAGTACTTC. It encodes CASSLMAGRGETQYF.